This T cell receptor (beta chain) is drawn from a study of lung T cells in sarcoidosis with Löfgren's syndrome. Study background: Löfgren's syndrome patients were the main repertoire analysis focus.

Using its own MiXCR run on the reads, TCRdb lists one record per CDR3 protein. The sample lists 58,000 or so distinct CDR3 sequences, around 20% occurring once. Comments on this clonotype: Antigen: not known.

Germline V lookup: CDR1 SGHAT, CDR2 FQNNGV. The CDR3 extends over 14 amino acids. Trimming removed 0 bases from V and 14 bases from J, with 18 bases in between. General observations from the study: TRAV12-1 and TRBV2 were reportedly most expanded in Löfgren's patients.

The chain combines TRBV11-2 with TRBJ2-3; D not certain. Sequenced material: CD4+ T cells from PBMCs. The sequence derives from a human donor with sarcoidosis (Löfgren's syndrome or another form), or a control subject (not recorded which). CDR3 sequence: CASSLDHPLAPRYF. The CDR3 nucleotides are TGTGCCAGCAGCTTAGATCACCCTCTGGCTCCGCGGTATTTT. The variable domain in full, with the rest retrieved from reference TRBV11-2 and TRBJ2-3, is EAGVAQSPRYKIIEKRQSVAFWCNPISGHATLYWYQQILGQGPKLLIQFQNNGVVDDSQLPKDRFSAERLKGVDSTLKIQPAKLEDSAVYLCASSLDHPLAPRYFGPGTRLTVL.